The 30 T cell receptor beta chains listed next were all sequenced from one sample in a study of blood T cell repertoires in COVID-19 (dated by TCRdb to 2020 to 2021). Preparation of the library involved the immunoSEQ multiplex PCR assay. What TCRdb holds here is the immuneACCESS table cut down to in-frame rearrangements. Part of the clones is not present; checked against another copy, under half of the missing clones reflect an unresolved V gene, and the others are unexplained. The table for this sample lists roughly 100,000 clones; over 60% of them were counted only once. 6.2% of the sample lies in the top ten. The sample comprised peripheral blood. Source of these receptors: an elderly man with COVID-19, enrolled during active disease.

The chain carries TRBV4-3 and TRBJ1-2; D perhaps matches TRBD1 (5 bases). The germline V and J ends were trimmed by 3 bases and 2 bases, with 19 bases remaining between them. Germline V gene lookup returns CDR1 LGHNA and CDR2 YSLEER. This CDR3 spans 17 amino acids. CDR3 DNA: TGCGCCAGCAGCCAGGAAGTTAGCAGGGAGGTCAACTATGGCTACACCTTC. Protein: CASSQEVSREVNYGYTF.

This chain connects TRBV9 to TRBJ1-3; no clear D gene. The ends were cut back, 0 bases at V and 3 bases at J, with 10 bases in the middle. The CDR3 is 15 amino acids. Germline V CDR1 and CDR2: SGDLS, YYNGEE. The CDR3 bases are TGTGCCAGCAGCGTAGACGGTACCCTTGGAAACACCATATATTTT. Encoded protein: CASSVDGTLGNTIYF. The variable domain in full, completed from reference TRBV9 and TRBJ1-3, reads DSGVTQTPKHLITATGQRVTLRCSPRSGDLSVYWYQQSLDQGLQFLIQYYNGEERAKGNILERFSAQQFPDLHSELNLSSLELGDSALYFCASSVDGTLGNTIYFGEGSWLTVV.

V and J are TRBV2 and TRBJ1-5; no clear D. Trimming removed 8 bases from V and 3 bases from J, with 11 bases in between. The CDR3 has 13 residues. Germline V gene sequence: CDR1 SNHLY, CDR2 FYNNEI. The CDR3 reads CASRDTYNQPQHF. In nucleotides, the CDR3 is TGTGCCAGCCGCGACACCTACAATCAGCCCCAGCATTTT.

The gene calls are TRBV30 and TRBJ2-5, with 9 bases matching TRBD2. The trim removed 0 bases at V and 1 base at J, leaving 3 bases unmatched. The CDR3 has 15 amino acids. CDR1 and CDR2 from the germline V gene are GTSNPN and SVGIG (reference sequence). For the CDR3, the DNA is TGTGCCTGGAGTGTAAGAGCGGGAGGCCAAGAGACCCAGTACTTC. The encoded protein is CAWSVRAGGQETQYF.

The chain has TRBV5-1 and TRBJ1-4; a weak D match, TRBD1 (6 bases). Germline lookup yields CDR1 SGHRS and CDR2 YFSETQ. Trimming removed 4 bases at V and 5 bases at J, with 15 bases between. This CDR3 has 15 residues. The CDR3 DNA follows: TGCGCCAGCAGCGCCTGGGACACGGAAAATGAAAAACTGTTTTTT. Translating gives CASSAWDTENEKLFF.

The genes are TRBV16 and TRBJ1-6; 8 bases agree with TRBD1. Germline CDR1 KGHSY, CDR2 FQNENV. The CDR3 loop spans 15 amino acids. The junction had 6 bases not matched to a gene; V was cut back by 4 bases and J by 7 bases. CDR3 region: CASSLRTGKNSPLHF. DNA of the CDR3: TGTGCCAGCAGCCTACGGACAGGGAAGAATTCACCCCTCCACTTT. The variable domain in full, with the rest retrieved from reference TRBV16 and TRBJ1-6, is GEEVAQTPKHLVRGEGQKAKLYCAPIKGHSYVFWYQQVLKNEFKFLISFQNENVFDETGMPKERFSAKCLPNSPCSLEIQATKLEDSAVYFCASSLRTGKNSPLHFGNGTRLTVT.

V is TRBV3-1 (or the pseudogene TRBV3-2) and J is TRBJ2-1, with a tentative D call TRBD2 (5 bases). The CDR3 sequence is 12 residues long. Trimming cost V 5 bases and J 8 bases, with 10 bases left between them. Germline lookup yields CDR1 LGHDT and CDR2 YNNKEL (reference sequence). The DNA of the CDR3 is TGTGCCAGCAGCTCCCTCGGGGATGAGCAGTTCTTC. Residues: CASSSLGDEQFF.

In its sample, this clone was seen a few times. The chain couples TRBV7-8 to TRBJ1-5, with a tentative D call TRBD1 (6 bases). This CDR3 contains 15 residues. Germline values: CDR1 SGHVS, CDR2 FQNEAQ. Trimming pared 4 bases from V and 9 bases from J, leaving 19 bases between. The CDR3 reads CASSSDRVRRAPQHF. CDR3 DNA: TGTGCCAGCAGCTCGGACAGAGTAAGAAGGGCGCCCCAGCATTTT. The variable domain in full, completed from reference TRBV7-8 and TRBJ1-5, reads GAGVSQSPRYKVAKRGQDVALRCDPISGHVSLFWYQQALGQGPEFLTYFQNEAQLDKSGLPSDRFFAERPEGSVSTLKIQRTQQEDSAVYLCASSSDRVRRAPQHFGDGTRLSIL.

The chain couples TRBV6-5 to TRBJ1-2; D gene ambiguous. Trimming took 8 bases from V and 4 from J, leaving 11 bases between them. CDR3 length: 12 amino acids. Germline V CDR1 and CDR2: MNHEY, SVGAGI. The CDR3 region has the DNA TGTGCCAGCCTCACACCTCCCTATGGCTACACCTTC. Translation: CASLTPPYGYTF.

This chain connects TRBV28 to TRBJ2-2, with TRBD1 matching 11 bases. This CDR3 spans 16 amino acids. Germline V gene data show CDR1 as MDHEN and CDR2 as SYDVKM. The V and J ends lost 2 bases and 5 bases, in that order; junction bases with no gene match: 4. CDR3 in amino acids: CASSLGDRGWTGELFF. The CDR3 DNA reads as TGTGCCAGCAGTTTAGGGGACAGGGGGTGGACCGGGGAGCTGTTTTTT.

This clone showed up just once. The V call is TRBV7-2, the J call TRBJ2-1; D is perhaps TRBD2 (5 bases). From germline, CDR1 is SGHTA and CDR2 FQGNSA. The CDR3 has 13 amino acids. V lost 5 bases and J 8 bases, leaving 13 bases between the germline ends. The CDR3 loop is CASSPSFSDEQFF. The CDR3 DNA reads TGTGCCAGCAGCCCTAGCTTTAGCGATGAGCAGTTCTTC.

This chain joins TRBV21-1 and TRBJ2-7; the table's TRBD2 call for D was not verified on the DNA. TRBV21-1 is flagged as a pseudogene. The CDR3 is made up of 16 amino acids. The CDR3 sequence is CASSKARWERSYEQYF. For the CDR3, the DNA is TGTGCCAGCAGCAAAGCCCGCTGGGAGCGATCCTACGAGCAGTACTTC.

This clone was seen only once. The chain uses TRBV7-8 and TRBJ2-5; 14 nucleotides match TRBD2. V trimming: 1 base; J trimming: 4 bases; junction bases outside the gene matches: 5. CDR1 and CDR2 (germline): SGHVS, FQNEAQ. The CDR3 is made up of 17 amino acids. CDR3 protein: CASSLVYGTSGRETQYF. The CDR3 region has the DNA TGTGCCAGCAGCTTAGTTTACGGGACTAGCGGGAGAGAGACCCAGTACTTC.

This clone was counted a few times. The chain recombines TRBV9 with TRBJ1-2, with D maybe TRBD1 (6 bases). Trimming pared 4 bases from V and 8 bases from J, leaving 18 bases between. Per germline, CDR1 SGDLS and CDR2 YYNGEE. This CDR3 is built from 14 residues. The CDR3 region is CASSPHEQGIGYTF. CDR3 bases: TGTGCCAGCAGCCCGCATGAACAGGGCATCGGCTACACCTTC.

The chain links TRBV9 to TRBJ2-3; 8 bases line up with TRBD2. The CDR3 spans 16 residues. Germline assignment: CDR1 SGDLS and CDR2 YYNGEE. V dropped 4 bases and J dropped 3; count of bases not matched to a gene: 10. The CDR3 spells CASSYGPGGRTDTQYF. The CDR3 bases are TGTGCCAGCAGCTATGGGCCTGGCGGGAGGACAGATACGCAGTATTTT.

This clone was recorded a few times. The chain couples TRBV10-3 to TRBJ2-2; D is perhaps TRBD1 (6 bases). Germline CDR1 and CDR2: ENHRY and SYGVKD. This CDR3 is built from 14 residues. Trimming shortened V by 7 bases and J by 0 bases, and 9 bases separated the two germline ends. Here the CDR3 reads CAINGQSNTGELFF. The CDR3, as DNA: TGTGCCATCAATGGACAGTCGAACACCGGGGAGCTGTTTTTT.

V and J are TRBV6-1 and TRBJ1-4, with 9 bases fitting TRBD1. Germline CDR1 is MNHNS and CDR2 is SASEGT. J lost 0 bases, V lost 4 bases, and 9 bases had no gene match. The CDR3 is made up of 18 amino acids. CDR3 amino acids: CASSGGPGQGATNEKLFF. The CDR3 coding sequence is TGTGCCAGCAGTGGTGGGCCGGGACAGGGAGCAACTAATGAAAAACTGTTTTTT.

The chain uses TRBV19 and TRBJ2-7; tentatively, D is TRBD1 (6 bases). The CDR3 has 15 amino acids. CDR1 and CDR2 from the germline V gene are LNHDA and SQIVND (reference sequence). Trimming took 5 bases from V and 6 from J, leaving 20 bases between them. CDR3 DNA: TGTGCCAGTAGTGGGATTGACAGGATCCGAGGCGAGCAGTACTTC. Translation gives CASSGIDRIRGEQYF.

This clone has just a few counts. J is TRBJ2-3 and V is TRBV27; D might be TRBD2 (6 bases). CDR1 MNHEY and CDR2 SMNVEV come from the germline V gene (reference sequence). The CDR3 is 17 residues long. The ends were cut back, 2 bases at V and 2 bases at J, with 17 bases in the middle. This CDR3 reads CASSLNTGTVFTDTQYF. The CDR3 nucleotides read TGTGCCAGCAGTTTAAACACCGGGACTGTCTTCACAGATACGCAGTATTTT.

This chain connects TRBV2 to TRBJ1-2; the D gene is possibly TRBD1 (6 bases). This CDR3 spans 14 amino acids. CDR1 is SNHLY and CDR2 is FYNNEI in the germline V gene. V was pared by 6 bases and J by 3 bases, with 14 bases between. CDR3: CASRSPDSYYGYTF. As DNA, the CDR3 is TGTGCCAGCAGATCTCCGGACAGTTACTATGGCTACACCTTC.

The V and J genes are TRBV7-2 and TRBJ1-6; D gene unclear. CDR3 length: 15 residues. Germline V gene data show CDR1 as SGHTA and CDR2 as FQGNSA. Trimming left V 5 bases short and J 6 bases short, with 14 bases between. CDR3 coding DNA: TGTGCCAGCAGCCTCCGGGATCCATCTAATTCACCCCTCCACTTT. Protein product: CASSLRDPSNSPLHF.

This sequence joins TRBV6-5 and TRBJ2-5; TRBD2 matches 11 bases. This CDR3 contains 15 residues. Germline loops: CDR1 MNHEY, CDR2 SVGAGI. The V and J ends lost 5 bases and 5 bases, in that order; junction bases with no gene match: 7. The CDR3 spells CASSLWTSGLETQYF. The DNA of the CDR3 is TGTGCCAGCAGTCTATGGACTAGCGGGCTTGAGACCCAGTACTTC.

This clone was counted between two and nine times. The chain is built from TRBV9 and TRBJ2-5; tentatively, D is TRBD2 (5 bases). From germline, CDR1 is SGDLS and CDR2 YYNGEE. V lost 2 bases and J 3 bases, leaving 11 bases between the germline ends. This CDR3 has 14 amino acids. The CDR3 nucleotides read TGTGCCAGCAGCGTGCTTGGAGCGGAAGAGACCCAGTACTTC. Translating gives CASSVLGAEETQYF.

The chain carries TRBV3-1 (or the pseudogene TRBV3-2) and TRBJ2-5, with 8 bases that match TRBD2. The CDR3 spans 15 residues. V shed 5 bases, J shed 6 bases, and the junction held 11 bases outside the gene matches. Germline V gene data show CDR1 as LGHDT and CDR2 as YNNKEL (reference sequence). CDR3 in amino acids: CASSATSGGPKTQYF. The CDR3 DNA reads as TGTGCCAGCAGCGCTACTAGCGGAGGACCCAAGACCCAGTACTTC.

The chain is built from TRBV5-6 and TRBJ2-4, with 9 bases fitting TRBD1. The germline V gene has CDR1 SGHDT and CDR2 YYEEEE. Unmatched junction bases numbered 5, after V lost 3 bases and J lost 4 bases. This CDR3 comprises 15 residues. Here the CDR3 reads CASSYLGQGKNIQYF. In nucleotides, the CDR3 is TGTGCCAGCAGCTACCTGGGACAGGGAAAAAACATTCAGTACTTC.

This clone was picked up a small number of times. This sequence joins TRBV6-5 and TRBJ1-6, with D maybe TRBD1 (5 bases). CDR1 and CDR2 (germline): MNHEY, SVGAGI. The CDR3 sequence is 14 residues long. Trimming cost V 0 bases and J 10 bases, with 10 bases left between them. CDR3 nucleotides: TGTGCCAGCAGTTACTCGCCCCAGGGATCACCCCTCCACTTT. The encoded protein is CASSYSPQGSPLHF.

This sequence joins TRBV6-6 and TRBJ1-2, with TRBD1 identical over 7 bases. The germline gives CDR1 MNHNY, CDR2 SVGAGI (reference sequence). The CDR3 is 16 amino acids. Losses at the gene ends were 7 bases for V and 2 bases for J; bases not matched to a gene: 13. CDR3 nucleotide sequence: TGTGCCAGCACCCCCCGACGGAGGGGGCAGAACTATGGCTACACCTTC. This sequence encodes CASTPRRRGQNYGYTF.

This chain connects TRBV5-4 to TRBJ1-2; a possible D gene is TRBD1 (6 bases). V was cut by 6 bases and J by 3 bases, with 15 bases left in between. The CDR3 is 14 amino acids. Germline V lookup: CDR1 SGHNT, CDR2 YYREEE (reference sequence). CDR3 DNA sequence: TGTGCCAGCACCTCCGAAGGGGGTTACTATGGCTACACCTTC. It encodes CASTSEGGYYGYTF.

This clone was seen only once. The V and J genes are TRBV7-9 and TRBJ2-1; tentative D call: TRBD2 (5 bases). This CDR3 is 15 amino acids long. Trimming shortened V by 5 bases and J by 7 bases, and 18 bases separated the two germline ends. Germline lookup yields CDR1 SEHNR and CDR2 FQNEAQ (reference sequence). The CDR3 coding sequence is TGTGCCAGCAGCCTAGGCCGTGGACTTTTTAATGAGCAGTTCTTC. Protein: CASSLGRGLFNEQFF.

The V gene is TRBV5-4, the J gene TRBJ1-1; a weak D match, TRBD1 (5 bases). CDR3 length: 14 amino acids. V lost 2 bases and J lost 1, with 9 bases in between. Germline V CDR1 and CDR2: SGHNT, YYREEE (reference sequence). The CDR3 DNA is TGTGCCAGCAGCTTTTGGGGCAGGAACACTGAAGCTTTCTTT. It codes for CASSFWGRNTEAFF.